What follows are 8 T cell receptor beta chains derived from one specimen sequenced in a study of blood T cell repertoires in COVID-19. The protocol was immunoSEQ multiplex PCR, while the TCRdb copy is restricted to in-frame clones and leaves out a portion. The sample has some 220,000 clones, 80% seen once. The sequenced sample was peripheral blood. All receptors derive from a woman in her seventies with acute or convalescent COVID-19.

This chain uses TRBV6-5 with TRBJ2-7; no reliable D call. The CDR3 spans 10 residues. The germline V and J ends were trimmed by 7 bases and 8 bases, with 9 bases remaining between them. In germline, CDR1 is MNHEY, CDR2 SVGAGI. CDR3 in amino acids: CASIEAKQYF. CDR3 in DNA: TGTGCCAGCATAGAGGCGAAGCAGTACTTC.

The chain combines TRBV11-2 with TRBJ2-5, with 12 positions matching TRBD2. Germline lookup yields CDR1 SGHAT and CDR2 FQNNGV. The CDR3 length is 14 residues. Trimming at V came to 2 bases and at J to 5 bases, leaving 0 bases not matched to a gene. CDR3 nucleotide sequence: TGTGCCAGCAGCTTACTAGCGGGGGGGGAGACCCAGTACTTC. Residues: CASSLLAGGETQYF. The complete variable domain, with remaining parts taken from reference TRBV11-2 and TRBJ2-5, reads EAGVAQSPRYKIIEKRQSVAFWCNPISGHATLYWYQQILGQGPKLLIQFQNNGVVDDSQLPKDRFSAERLKGVDSTLKIQPAKLEDSAVYLCASSLLAGGETQYFGPGTRLLVL.

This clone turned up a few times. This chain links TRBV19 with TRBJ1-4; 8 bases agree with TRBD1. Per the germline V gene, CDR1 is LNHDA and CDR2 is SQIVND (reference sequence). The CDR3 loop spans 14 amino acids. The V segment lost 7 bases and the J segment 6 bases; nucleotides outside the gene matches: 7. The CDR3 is CASKRTGKYEKLFF. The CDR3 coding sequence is TGTGCCAGTAAGCGGACAGGGAAGTATGAAAAACTGTTTTTT.

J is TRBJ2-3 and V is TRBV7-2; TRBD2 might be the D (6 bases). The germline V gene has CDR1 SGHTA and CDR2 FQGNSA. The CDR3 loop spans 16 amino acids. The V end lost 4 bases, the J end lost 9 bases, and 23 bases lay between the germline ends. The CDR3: CASSSPYTDSGRTQYF. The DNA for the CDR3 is TGTGCCAGCAGCTCCCCATACACCGATTCGGGGAGGACGCAGTATTTT.

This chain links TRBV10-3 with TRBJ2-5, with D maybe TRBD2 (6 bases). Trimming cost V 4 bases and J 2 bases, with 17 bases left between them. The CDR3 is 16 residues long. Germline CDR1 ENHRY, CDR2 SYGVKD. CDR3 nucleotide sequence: TGTGCCATCAGTGCGGGGACTTCCTATATTCAAGAGACCCAGTACTTC. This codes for CAISAGTSYIQETQYF.

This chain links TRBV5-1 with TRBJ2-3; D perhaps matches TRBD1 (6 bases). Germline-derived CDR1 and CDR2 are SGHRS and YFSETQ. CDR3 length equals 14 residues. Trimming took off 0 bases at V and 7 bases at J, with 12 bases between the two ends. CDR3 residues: CASSLGAGANTQYF. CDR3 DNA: TGCGCCAGCAGCTTGGGAGCAGGGGCAAATACGCAGTATTTT.

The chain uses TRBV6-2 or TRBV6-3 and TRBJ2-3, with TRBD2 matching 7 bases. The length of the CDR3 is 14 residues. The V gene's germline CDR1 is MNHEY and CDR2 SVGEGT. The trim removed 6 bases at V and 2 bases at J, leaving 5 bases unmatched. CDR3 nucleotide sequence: TGTGCCAGCAGCATACGGGGGGACACAGATACGCAGTATTTT. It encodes CASSIRGDTDTQYF.

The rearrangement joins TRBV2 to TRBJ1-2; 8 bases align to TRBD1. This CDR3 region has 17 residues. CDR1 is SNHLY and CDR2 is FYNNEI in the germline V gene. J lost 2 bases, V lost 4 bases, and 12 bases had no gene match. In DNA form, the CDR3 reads TGTGCCAGCAGTGCGATAGGGACAGGCGTAGGGAACTATGGCTACACCTTC. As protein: CASSAIGTGVGNYGYTF.